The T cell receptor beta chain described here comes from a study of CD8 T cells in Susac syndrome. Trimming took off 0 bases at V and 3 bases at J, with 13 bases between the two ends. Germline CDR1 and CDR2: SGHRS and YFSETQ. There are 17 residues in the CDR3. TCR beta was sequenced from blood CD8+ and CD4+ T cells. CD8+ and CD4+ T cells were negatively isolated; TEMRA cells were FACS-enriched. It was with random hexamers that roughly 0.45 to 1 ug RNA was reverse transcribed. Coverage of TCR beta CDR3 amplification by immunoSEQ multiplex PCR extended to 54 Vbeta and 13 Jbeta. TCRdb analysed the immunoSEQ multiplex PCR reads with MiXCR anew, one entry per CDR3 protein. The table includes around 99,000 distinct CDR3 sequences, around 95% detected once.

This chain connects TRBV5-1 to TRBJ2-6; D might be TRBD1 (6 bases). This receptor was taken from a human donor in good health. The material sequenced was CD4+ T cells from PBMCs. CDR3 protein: CASSLDLGASGANVLTF. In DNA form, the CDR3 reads TGCGCCAGCAGCTTGGATCTGGGGGCGAGTGGGGCCAACGTCCTGACTTTC.